This is a list of T cell receptor beta chains from one sample in a study of shared T cell receptors in the human thymus. Method: immunoSEQ multiplex PCR; TCRdb's copy keeps in-frame clones and lacks some. The sample shows about 540,000 clones, 75% to 80% of them seen only once. These data also featured in a second study, about human thymus T cells.

The sample was thymocytes. The receptors come from a boy under three years old with a congenital heart defect. Each CDR3 is given with its conserved first and last residue. D genes are given only for firm matches. The size field is filled for only some rows; it gives once, few, many or a size class.

abundance,v_gene,d_gene,j_gene,CDR3nt,CDR3aa
-,TRBV27,-,TRBJ2-1,TGTGCCAGCAGGGACCACAGGCTTCACTCCTACAATGAGCAGTTCTTC,CASRDHRLHSYNEQFF
-,TRBV5-6,-,TRBJ2-7,TGTGCCAGCAGCCGCGGGTTCTCCTCCTACGAGCAGTACTTC,CASSRGFSSYEQYF
-,TRBV9,TRBD2,TRBJ2-3,TGTGCCAGCAGCGTAGACCCCCGCGCGGGGGGGCCAGATACGCAGTATTTT,CASSVDPRAGGPDTQYF
-,TRBV5-1,TRBD1,TRBJ2-5,TGCGCCAGCAGCCGGGGACAGCAAGAGACCCAGTACTTC,CASSRGQQETQYF
once,TRBV11-2,TRBD1,TRBJ1-1,TGTGCCAGCAGCTTACTAGGGGACAGGGTCTCTGAAGCTTTCTTT,CASSLLGDRVSEAFF
-,TRBV5-1,TRBD1,TRBJ2-3,TGCGCCACCCGACAGGGGGCGTGGACAGATACGCAGTATTTT,CATRQGAWTDTQYF
-,TRBV6-6,-,TRBJ1-4,TGTGCCAGCAGTTACTCTGACGGGGATGAAAAACTGTTTTTT,CASSYSDGDEKLFF
-,TRBV5-6,TRBD1,TRBJ1-2,TGTGCCAGCAGCTTGGGAGGCAGGACAGGTGCCTATGGCTACACCTTC,CASSLGGRTGAYGYTF
-,TRBV4-1,-,TRBJ2-7,TGCGCCAGCAGCCAAGGACTATTCCACGAACAGTACTTC,CASSQGLFHEQYF
-,TRBV2,TRBD2,TRBJ2-7,TGTGCCAGCAGTCCCCCTAACCCTAGCGGTCATGCCTACGAGCAGTACTTC,CASSPPNPSGHAYEQYF
-,TRBV5-8,-,TRBJ2-5,TGTGCCAGCCGACTAAATCCGGGGACCCAGTACTTC,CASRLNPGTQYF
-,TRBV13,TRBD1,TRBJ1-2,TGTGCCAGCAGTAGACCGGGACAGGAAGGGGACTATGGCTACACCTTC,CASSRPGQEGDYGYTF